This passage covers 14 T cell receptor beta chains from one sample sequenced in a study of Graves' ophthalmopathy and Graves' hyperthyroidism. Amplification of the TCR beta CDR3 regions used RNA transcripts (as template). After a first-round RT-PCR with HTBI primers, a second-round multiplex PCR was run. TCRdb itself ran the multiplex PCR reads through MiXCR, one entry per CDR3 protein. Here the sample spans over a million distinct CDR3 sequences, 35% to 45% being singletons. The sample consisted of peripheral blood or thyroid tissue (not recorded which). These receptors were taken from an adult man with Graves' hyperthyroidism.

Concerning this clonotype: One junction end disagrees with the germline gene, perhaps due to a read error. The genes are TRBV10-3 and TRBJ2-7; unclear D gene. The CDR3 runs to 13 residues. The germline gives CDR1 ENHRY, CDR2 SYGVKD. The CDR3 DNA reads TGTGCCAGCAGTTACATCAACTCCTACGAGCAGTACTTC. It specifies CASSYINSYEQYF.

This clonotype has only a few counts. This sequence joins TRBV4-1 and TRBJ2-7, with 7 bases matching TRBD1. V shed 0 bases, J shed 7 bases, and the junction held 9 bases outside the gene matches. CDR3 length: 15 residues. Per germline, CDR1 MGHRA and CDR2 YSYEKL. The CDR3 coding sequence is TGCGCCAGCAGCCAAGAACGGACAGGTAATTGGGAGCAGTACTTC. It encodes CASSQERTGNWEQYF.

The DNA for the CDR3 is TGTGCCAGCAGACCGATAGGGACAGATACGCAGTATTTT. Protein sequence: CASRPIGTDTQYF. V gene TRBV7-3 combines with J gene TRBJ2-3; D uncertain. The germline V and J ends were trimmed by 6 bases and 3 bases, with 10 bases remaining between them. Looked up from germline, CDR1 is SGHTA and CDR2 is FQGTGA. CDR3 size: 13 residues.

This clonotype was recorded many times. The rearrangement joins TRBV20-1 to TRBJ1-5; possibly TRBD1 for D (5 bases). Between the trimmed V and J ends, which lost 5 bases and 9 bases, there was a span of 17 bases. Germline V gene lookup returns CDR1 DFQATT and CDR2 SNEGSKA (reference sequence). CDR3 length: 13 amino acids. CDR3 coding DNA: TGCAGTGCTGGAGCCCCAGGGCCCTGGCCCCAGCATTTT. This gives the protein CSAGAPGPWPQHF.

This clonotype was counted many times. The chain joins TRBV7-9 to TRBJ2-5, with D uncertain. CDR3 length equals 14 residues. Trimming shortened V by 1 base and J by 3 bases, and 9 bases separated the two germline ends. CDR1 SEHNR and CDR2 FQNEAQ come from the germline V gene (reference sequence). The chain's CDR3 is CASSLGFPEETQYF. Here the CDR3 DNA reads TGTGCCAGCAGCTTAGGATTCCCAGAAGAGACCCAGTACTTC. Looking up the rest from reference TRBV7-9 and TRBJ2-5 gives the full variable domain: DTGVSQNPRHKITKRGQNVTFRCDPISEHNRLYWYRQTLGQGPEFLTYFQNEAQLEKSRLLSDRFSAERPKGSFSTLEIQRTEQGDSAMYLCASSLGFPEETQYFGPGTRLLVL.

As regards this clonotype: This may arise from a read error, as a much more abundant clone is one base away. The V and J genes are TRBV11-2 and TRBJ1-2; D is ambiguous. CDR3 length: 14 residues. The germline V gene encodes CDR1 SGHAT and CDR2 FQNNGV. The CDR3 nucleotides are TGTACCAGCAGCTTACTGGGGATGGGCTATGGCTACACCTTC. The encoded protein is CTSSLLGMGYGYTF. The full variable domain, its missing parts supplied by reference TRBV11-2 and TRBJ1-2, is EAGVAQSPRYKIIEKRQSVAFWCNPISGHATLYWYQQILGQGPKLLIQFQNNGVVDDSQLPKDRFSAERLKGVDSTLKIQPAKLEDSAVYLCTSSLLGMGYGYTFGSGTRLTVV.

Of note for this clonotype: This clone may be a read error of a much larger clone one base away. This rearrangement joins TRBV7-6 to TRBJ2-5, with D uncertain. Trimming shortened V by 8 bases and J by 0 bases, and 16 bases separated the two germline ends. The CDR3 covers 15 residues. From germline, CDR1 is SGHVS and CDR2 FNYEAQ. In DNA form, the CDR3 reads TGTGCCAGCGGCACTAACGAGTACGACCAAGAGACCCAGTACTTC. It specifies CASGTNEYDQETQYF.

In this sample, this clonotype turned up many times. J is TRBJ2-5 and V is TRBV29-1, with D possibly TRBD2 on 5 matching bases. Germline V gene lookup returns CDR1 SQVTM and CDR2 ANQGSEA. V was trimmed by 3 bases and J by 5 bases, leaving 13 bases between them. CDR3 size: 13 residues. The CDR3 here is CSVDLILGETQYF. CDR3 in DNA: TGCAGCGTTGACCTTATACTAGGGGAGACCCAGTACTTC.

The chain employs TRBV2 and TRBJ2-4; 11 bases agree with TRBD2. V lost 8 bases to trimming and J lost 8 bases; unmatched junction nucleotides: 11. Germline loops: CDR1 SNHLY, CDR2 FYNNEI. The CDR3 contains 15 residues. The CDR3 DNA sequence: TGTGCCAGCGGGGGACTAGCGGCCCCCGGGGACATTCAGTACTTC. It encodes CASGGLAAPGDIQYF.

This clonotype was observed many times. The junction does not match germline at one end; this may be a read error. This chain connects TRBV19 to TRBJ1-2; the D is unclear. CDR1 and CDR2 from the germline V gene are LNHDA and SQIVND (reference sequence). This CDR3 has 12 residues. The CDR3 region is CASSIPSYVYTF. In nucleotides, the CDR3 is TGTGCCAGTAGTATCCCTTCTTATGTCTACACCTTC.

V usage is TRBV2 and J usage is TRBJ2-7; 10 bases fit TRBD1. This CDR3 has 15 amino acids. Germline lookup yields CDR1 SNHLY and CDR2 FYNNEI. V lost 3 bases to trimming and J lost 4 bases; unmatched junction nucleotides: 6. The CDR3 DNA reads as TGTGCCAGCAGTGAGGCCGGGACAGGGGATTACGAGCAGTACTTC. Translation gives CASSEAGTGDYEQYF.

This clonotype was observed at least ten times. V usage is TRBV19 and J usage is TRBJ2-5, with 7 bases lining up with TRBD1. The CDR3 is 16 residues long. Trimming cost V 3 bases and J 5 bases; bases outside gene matches: 12. Germline values: CDR1 LNHDA, CDR2 SQIVND (reference sequence). CDR3 DNA sequence: TGTGCCAGTAGTATGGAACGGACAGGCCCGCGGGAGACCCAGTACTTC. Translated, it gives CASSMERTGPRETQYF.

This clonotype was seen more than once but under ten times. The chain recombines TRBV7-9 with TRBJ2-2, with TRBD1 as a possible D gene (6 bases). Trimming removed 3 bases at V and 1 base at J, with 9 bases between. This CDR3 comprises 15 residues. The germline gives CDR1 SEHNR, CDR2 FQNEAQ (reference sequence). For the CDR3, the DNA is TGTGCCAGCAGCTTTTTCAGGGGGAACACCGGGGAGCTGTTTTTT. This sequence encodes CASSFFRGNTGELFF. The whole variable domain, filled in from reference TRBV7-9 and TRBJ2-2, reads DTGVSQNPRHKITKRGQNVTFRCDPISEHNRLYWYRQTLGQGPEFLTYFQNEAQLEKSRLLSDRFSAERPKGSFSTLEIQRTEQGDSAMYLCASSFFRGNTGELFFGEGSRLTVL.

In its sample, this clonotype was seen a few times. The chain has TRBV7-6 and TRBJ2-2; 8 bases fit TRBD1. The CDR3 covers 16 residues. CDR1 and CDR2 (germline): SGHVS, FNYEAQ. V was pared by 6 bases and J by 3 bases, with 9 bases of the junction left unmatched. CDR3 region: CASRQDRGLYTGELFF. The DNA of the CDR3 is TGTGCCAGCAGACAAGACAGGGGTCTGTACACCGGGGAGCTGTTTTTT.